This T cell receptor (beta chain) was captured by sequencing in a study of blood T cells in healthy people across ages. A second 7 to 11 cycle PCR used barcoded and J-beta primers. From the 5' RACE reads, TCRdb called clonotypes with MiXCR, one entry per CDR3 protein. The table shows about 970,000 distinct CDR3 sequences, with roughly 47% occurring only once. Germline V CDR1 and CDR2: SQVTM, ANQGSEA. The CDR3 covers 11 residues. Trimming stripped 5 bases from V and 2 bases from J, with 6 bases between. Per-sample PBMC isolation yielded at least 7 million cells. The rearrangement uses TRBV29-1 and TRBJ1-2; D is unclear. This receptor was identified in a woman aged 55-70 years in good health. Material for sequencing was blood. The CDR3 region is CSVQENYGYTF. CDR3 DNA sequence: TGCAGCGTTCAGGAGAACTATGGCTACACCTTC.